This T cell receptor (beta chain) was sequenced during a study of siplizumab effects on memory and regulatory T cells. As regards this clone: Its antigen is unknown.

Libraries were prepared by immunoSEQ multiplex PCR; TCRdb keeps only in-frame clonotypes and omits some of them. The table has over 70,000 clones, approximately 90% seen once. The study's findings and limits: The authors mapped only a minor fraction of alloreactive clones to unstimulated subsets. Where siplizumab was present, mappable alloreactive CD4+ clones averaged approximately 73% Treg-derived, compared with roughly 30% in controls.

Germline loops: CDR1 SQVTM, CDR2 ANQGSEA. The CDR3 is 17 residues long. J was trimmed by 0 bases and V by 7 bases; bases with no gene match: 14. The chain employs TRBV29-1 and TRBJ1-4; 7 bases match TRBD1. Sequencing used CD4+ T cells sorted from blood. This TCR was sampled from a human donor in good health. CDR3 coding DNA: TGCAGCGCAACCGGGGGCAGGGGGTCCACAACTAATGAAAAACTGTTTTTT. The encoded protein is CSATGGRGSTTNEKLFF.